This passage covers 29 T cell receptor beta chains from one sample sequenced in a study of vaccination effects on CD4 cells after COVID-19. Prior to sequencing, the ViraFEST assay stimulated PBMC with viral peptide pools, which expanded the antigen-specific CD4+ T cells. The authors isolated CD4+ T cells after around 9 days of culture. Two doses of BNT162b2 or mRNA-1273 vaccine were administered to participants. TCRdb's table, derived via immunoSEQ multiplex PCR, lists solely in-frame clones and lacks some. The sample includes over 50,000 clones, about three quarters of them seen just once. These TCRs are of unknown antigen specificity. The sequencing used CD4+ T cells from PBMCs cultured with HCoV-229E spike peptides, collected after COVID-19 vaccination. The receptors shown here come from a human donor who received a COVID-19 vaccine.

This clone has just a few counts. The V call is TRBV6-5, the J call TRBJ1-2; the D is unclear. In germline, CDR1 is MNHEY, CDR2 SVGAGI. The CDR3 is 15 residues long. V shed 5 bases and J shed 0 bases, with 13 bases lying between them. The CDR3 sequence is CASSTQTSANYGYTF. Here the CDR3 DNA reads TGTGCCAGCAGTACCCAGACTTCTGCTAACTATGGCTACACCTTC.

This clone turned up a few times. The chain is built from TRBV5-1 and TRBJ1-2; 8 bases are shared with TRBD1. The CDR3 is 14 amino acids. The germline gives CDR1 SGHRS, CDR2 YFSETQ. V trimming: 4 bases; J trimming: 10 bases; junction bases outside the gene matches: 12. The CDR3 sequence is CASSLKGQGDFYTF. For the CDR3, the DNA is TGCGCCAGCAGCCTAAAAGGACAGGGAGATTTCTACACCTTC.

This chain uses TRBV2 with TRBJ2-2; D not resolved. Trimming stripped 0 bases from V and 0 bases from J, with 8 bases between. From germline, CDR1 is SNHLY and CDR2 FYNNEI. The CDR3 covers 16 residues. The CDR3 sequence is CASSEALLANTGELFF. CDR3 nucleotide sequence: TGTGCCAGCAGTGAAGCGCTTCTCGCGAACACCGGGGAGCTGTTTTTT. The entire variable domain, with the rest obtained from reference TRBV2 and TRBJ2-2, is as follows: EPEVTQTPSHQVTQMGQEVILRCVPISNHLYFYWYRQILGQKVEFLVSFYNNEISEKSEIFDDQFSVERPDGSNFTLKIRSTKLEDSAMYFCASSEALLANTGELFFGEGSRLTVL.

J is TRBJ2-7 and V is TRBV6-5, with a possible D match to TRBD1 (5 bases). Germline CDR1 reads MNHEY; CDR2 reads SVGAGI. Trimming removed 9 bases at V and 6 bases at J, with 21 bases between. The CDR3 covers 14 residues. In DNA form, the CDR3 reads TGTGCCAGTAGAAGGGGTCCCAATAAACCCGAGCAGTACGTC. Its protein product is CASRRGPNKPEQYV.

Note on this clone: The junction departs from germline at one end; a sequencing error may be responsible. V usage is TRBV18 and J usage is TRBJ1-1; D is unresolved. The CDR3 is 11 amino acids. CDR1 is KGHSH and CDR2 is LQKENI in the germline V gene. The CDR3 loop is CASSPNTDAFF. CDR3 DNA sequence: TGTGCCAGCTCACCAAACACTGACGCTTTCTTT.

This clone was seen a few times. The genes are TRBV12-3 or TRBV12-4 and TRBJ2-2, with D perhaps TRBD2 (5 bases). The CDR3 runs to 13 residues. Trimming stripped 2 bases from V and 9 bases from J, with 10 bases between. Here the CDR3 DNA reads TGTGCCAGCAGTTTAAGCCGGGAATGGGAGCTGTTTTTT. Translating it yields CASSLSREWELFF.

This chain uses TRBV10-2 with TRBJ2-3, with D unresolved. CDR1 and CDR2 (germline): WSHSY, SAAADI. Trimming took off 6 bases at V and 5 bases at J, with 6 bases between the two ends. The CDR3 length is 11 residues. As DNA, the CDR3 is TGCGCCAGCAGCGAATTAGATACGCAGTATTTT. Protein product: CASSELDTQYF.

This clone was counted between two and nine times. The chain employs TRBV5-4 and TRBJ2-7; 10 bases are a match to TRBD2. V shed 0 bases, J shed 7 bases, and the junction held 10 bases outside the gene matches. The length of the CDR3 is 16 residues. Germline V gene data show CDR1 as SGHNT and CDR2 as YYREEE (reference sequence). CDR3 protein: CASSLGASGGLSEQYV. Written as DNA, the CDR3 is TGTGCCAGCAGCTTGGGGGCTAGCGGGGGCCTTAGTGAGCAGTACGTC.

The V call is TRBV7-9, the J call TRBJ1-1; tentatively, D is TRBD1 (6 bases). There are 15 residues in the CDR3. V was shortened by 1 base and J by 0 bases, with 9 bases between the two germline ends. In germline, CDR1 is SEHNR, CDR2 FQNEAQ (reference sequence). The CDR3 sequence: CASSLGQELNTEAFF. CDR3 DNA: TGTGCCAGCAGCTTAGGACAGGAATTGAACACTGAAGCTTTCTTT. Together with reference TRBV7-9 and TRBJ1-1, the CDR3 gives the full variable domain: DTGVSQNPRHKITKRGQNVTFRCDPISEHNRLYWYRQTLGQGPEFLTYFQNEAQLEKSRLLSDRFSAERPKGSFSTLEIQRTEQGDSAMYLCASSLGQELNTEAFFGQGTRLTVV.

The CDR3 sequence is CASSHLEGQTEAFF. CDR3 sequence (DNA): TGCGCCAGCAGCCATCTTGAGGGACAAACCGAAGCTTTCTTT. This sequence joins TRBV5-1 and TRBJ1-1; tentatively, D is TRBD1 (6 bases). Germline V gives CDR1 SGHRS, CDR2 YFSETQ. The CDR3 has 14 residues. V lost 4 bases, J lost 8 bases, and 18 bases lay in between. The full variable domain, in which reference TRBV5-1 and TRBJ1-1 provide the parts outside the CDR3, is KAGVTQTPRYLIKTRGQQVTLSCSPISGHRSVSWYQQTPGQGLQFLFEYFSETQRNKGNFPGRFSGRQFSNSRSEMNVSTLELGDSALYLCASSHLEGQTEAFFGQGTRLTVV.

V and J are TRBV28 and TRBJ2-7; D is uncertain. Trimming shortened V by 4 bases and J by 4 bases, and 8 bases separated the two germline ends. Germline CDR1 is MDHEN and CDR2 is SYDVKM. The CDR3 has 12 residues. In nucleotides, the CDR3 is TGTGCCAGCAGTTCGGCATTATACGAGCAGTACGTC. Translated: CASSSALYEQYV.

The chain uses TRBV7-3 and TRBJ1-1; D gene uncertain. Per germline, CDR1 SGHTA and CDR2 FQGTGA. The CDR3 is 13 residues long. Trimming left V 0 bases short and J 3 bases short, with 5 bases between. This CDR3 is CASSLTGYTEAFF. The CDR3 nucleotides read TGTGCCAGCAGCTTAACGGGATACACTGAAGCTTTCTTT. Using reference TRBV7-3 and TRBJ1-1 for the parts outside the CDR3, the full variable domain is GAGVSQTPSNKVTEKGKYVELRCDPISGHTALYWYRQSLGQGPEFLIYFQGTGAADDSGLPNDRFFAVRPEGSVSTLKIQRTERGDSAVYLCASSLTGYTEAFFGQGTRLTVV.

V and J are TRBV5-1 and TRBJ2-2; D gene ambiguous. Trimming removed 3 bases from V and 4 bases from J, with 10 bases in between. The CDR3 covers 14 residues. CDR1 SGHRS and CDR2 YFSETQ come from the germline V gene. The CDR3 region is CASSSVTTTGELFF. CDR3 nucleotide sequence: TGCGCCAGCAGCTCTGTCACTACCACCGGGGAGCTGTTTTTT.

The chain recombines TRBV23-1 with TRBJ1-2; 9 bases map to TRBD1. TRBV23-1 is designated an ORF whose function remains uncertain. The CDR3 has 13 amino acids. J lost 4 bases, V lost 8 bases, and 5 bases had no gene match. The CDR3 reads CASPDRGSYGYTF. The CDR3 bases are TGCGCCAGCCCAGACAGGGGGAGCTATGGCTACACCTTC.

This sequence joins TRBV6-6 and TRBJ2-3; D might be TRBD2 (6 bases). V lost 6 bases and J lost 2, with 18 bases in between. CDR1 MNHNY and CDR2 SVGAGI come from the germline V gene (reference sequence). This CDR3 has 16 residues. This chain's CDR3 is CASSSPRRGFTDTQYF. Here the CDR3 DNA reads TGTGCCAGCAGCTCCCCTAGGCGGGGCTTCACAGATACGCAGTATTTT.

The DNA of the CDR3 is TGTGCCAGCAGCTCCAGGGACAGAAGTTTTTTT. Its protein product is CASSSRDRSFF. This sequence joins TRBV6-6 and TRBJ1-4, with TRBD1 identical over 7 bases. The CDR3 is 11 amino acids. V shed 6 bases and J 17 bases; nucleotides not matched to a gene: 9. Germline CDR1 MNHNY, CDR2 SVGAGI (reference sequence).

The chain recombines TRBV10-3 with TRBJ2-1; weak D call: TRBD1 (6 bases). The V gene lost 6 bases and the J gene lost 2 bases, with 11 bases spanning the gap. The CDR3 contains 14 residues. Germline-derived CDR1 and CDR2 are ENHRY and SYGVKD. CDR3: CAIRGDTTYNEQFF. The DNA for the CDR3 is TGTGCCATCAGGGGGGACACCACCTACAATGAGCAGTTCTTC.

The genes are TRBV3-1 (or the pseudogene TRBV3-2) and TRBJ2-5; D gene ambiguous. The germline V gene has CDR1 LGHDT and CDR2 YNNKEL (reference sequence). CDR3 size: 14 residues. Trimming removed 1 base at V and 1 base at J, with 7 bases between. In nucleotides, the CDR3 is TGTGCCAGCAGCCAAGTGGCAAGCCAAGAGACCCAGTACTTC. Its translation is CASSQVASQETQYF.

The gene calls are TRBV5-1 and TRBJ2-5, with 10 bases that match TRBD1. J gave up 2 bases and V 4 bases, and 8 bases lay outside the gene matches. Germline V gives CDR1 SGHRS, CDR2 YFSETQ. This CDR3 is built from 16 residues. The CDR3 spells CASSTSGQGGQETQYF. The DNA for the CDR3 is TGCGCCAGCAGCACCTCCGGACAGGGGGGGCAAGAGACCCAGTACTTC.

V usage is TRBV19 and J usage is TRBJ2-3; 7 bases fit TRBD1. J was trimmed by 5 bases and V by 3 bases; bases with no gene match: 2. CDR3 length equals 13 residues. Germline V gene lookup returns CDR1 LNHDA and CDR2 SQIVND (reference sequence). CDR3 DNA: TGTGCCAGTAGTATGGCAGGGGGAGATACGCAGTATTTT. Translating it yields CASSMAGGDTQYF.

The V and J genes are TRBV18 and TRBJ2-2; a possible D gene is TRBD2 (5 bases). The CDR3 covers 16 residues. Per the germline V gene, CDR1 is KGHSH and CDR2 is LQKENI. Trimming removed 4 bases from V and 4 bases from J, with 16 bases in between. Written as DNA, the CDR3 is TGTGCCAGCTCACTACATAGCGTTGCCGGCACCGGGGAGCTGTTTTTT. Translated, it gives CASSLHSVAGTGELFF.

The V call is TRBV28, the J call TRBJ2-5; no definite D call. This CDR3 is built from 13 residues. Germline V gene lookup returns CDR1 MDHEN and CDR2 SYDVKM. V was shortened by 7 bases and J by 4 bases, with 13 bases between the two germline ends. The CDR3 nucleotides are TGTGCCAGCATCCTCTCTGGTTCAGAGACCCAGTACTTC. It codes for CASILSGSETQYF.

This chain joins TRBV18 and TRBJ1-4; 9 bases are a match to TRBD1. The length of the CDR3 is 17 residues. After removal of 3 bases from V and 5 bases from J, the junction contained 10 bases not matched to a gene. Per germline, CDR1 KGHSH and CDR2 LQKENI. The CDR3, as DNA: TGTGCCAGCTCACCTCTTGCCTCCGGGACAGGGAATGAAAAACTGTTTTTT. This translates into CASSPLASGTGNEKLFF.

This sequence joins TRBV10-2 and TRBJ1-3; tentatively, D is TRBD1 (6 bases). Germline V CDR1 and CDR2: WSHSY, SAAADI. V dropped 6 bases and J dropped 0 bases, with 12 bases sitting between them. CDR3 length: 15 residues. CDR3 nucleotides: TGCGCCAGCAGGGACAGCCTTGTCTCTGGAAACACCATATATTTT. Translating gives CASRDSLVSGNTIYF.

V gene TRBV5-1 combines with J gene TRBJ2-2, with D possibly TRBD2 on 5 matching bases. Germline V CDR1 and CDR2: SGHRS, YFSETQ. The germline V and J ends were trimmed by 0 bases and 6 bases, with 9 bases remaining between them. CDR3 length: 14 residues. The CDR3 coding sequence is TGCGCCAGCAGCTTGGAAGGACTGCCCGGGGAGCTGTTTTTT. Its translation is CASSLEGLPGELFF.

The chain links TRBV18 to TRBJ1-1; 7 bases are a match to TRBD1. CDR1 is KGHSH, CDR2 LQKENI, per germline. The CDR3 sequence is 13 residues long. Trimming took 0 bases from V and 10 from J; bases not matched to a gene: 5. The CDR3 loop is CASSPPVTGRAFF. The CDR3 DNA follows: TGTGCCAGCTCACCACCAGTGACAGGGCGAGCTTTCTTT.

CDR3 nucleotide sequence: TGCGCCAGCGGGGGTAGCACAGATACGCAGTATTTT. This encodes CASGGSTDTQYF. V gene TRBV5-1 combines with J gene TRBJ2-3, with D perhaps assigned TRBD1 or TRBD2 (5 bases each). The V end was cut by 7 bases, the J end by 0 bases, with 6 bases between. Germline lookup yields CDR1 SGHRS and CDR2 YFSETQ. This CDR3 is built from 12 residues.

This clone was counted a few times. CDR3 coding DNA: TGCAGTGCCAGTTTGCATGAGCAGTTCTTC. It yields the protein CSASLHEQFF. This chain connects TRBV20-1 to TRBJ2-1; D not resolved. This CDR3 spans 10 amino acids. V was trimmed by 6 bases and J by 8 bases, leaving 8 bases between them. The germline CDR1 and CDR2 sequences are DFQATT and SNEGSKA (reference sequence).

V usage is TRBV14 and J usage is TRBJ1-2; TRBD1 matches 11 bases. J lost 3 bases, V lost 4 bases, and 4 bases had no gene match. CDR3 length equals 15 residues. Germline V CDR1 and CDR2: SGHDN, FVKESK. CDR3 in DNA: TGTGCCAGCAGCCCGGACAGGGGGCATTACTATGGCTACACCTTC. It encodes CASSPDRGHYYGYTF. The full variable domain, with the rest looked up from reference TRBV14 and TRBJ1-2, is EAGVTQFPSHSVIEKGQTVTLRCDPISGHDNLYWYRRVMGKEIKFLLHFVKESKQDESGMPNNRFLAERTGGTYSTLKVQPAELEDSGVYFCASSPDRGHYYGYTFGSGTRLTVV.